This is a list of T cell receptor beta chains from one sample in a study of blood T cell repertoires in COVID-19. Repertoires were generated with immunoSEQ multiplex PCR, while TCRdb's copy carries only in-frame clones and drops some. The sample includes 300,000 to 400,000 clones, roughly 85% seen only once; the top ten take about 1.9%. Sequences were obtained from PBMCs or T cells enriched from blood (not recorded which). These receptor sequences come from a woman between 25 and 40 years old who had been exposed to COVID-19. Both conserved end residues are part of each CDR3. Each record gives: J gene, V gene, CDR3 protein.

TRBJ2-7,TRBV28,CASSFDSGSYEQYF
TRBJ1-5,TRBV9,CASSVGDSSNQPQHF
TRBJ1-6,TRBV4-3,CASSHGTGGNSPLHF
TRBJ1-2,TRBV6-5,CASSYSGGDGYTF
TRBJ2-3,TRBV5-7,CASSLRLTTDTQYF
TRBJ1-1,TRBV14,CASSQAGNVGAFF
TRBJ1-5,TRBV2,CASSKGGQGLGNQPQHF
TRBJ2-7,TRBV27,CASSLRGPQYEQYF
TRBJ2-1,TRBV5-1,CASSIDSQGASYNEQFF
TRBJ2-7,TRBV28,CASSLPWTSSYEQYF
TRBJ2-1,TRBV25-1,CASSAGGYNEQFF
TRBJ2-1,TRBV28,CASSSRGQGVESFF
TRBJ2-1,TRBV19,CASSIVAGGSYNEQFF
TRBJ2-2,TRBV7-6,CASSLLAGGLSGELFF
TRBJ1-5,TRBV9,CASSVGGVSDQPQHF
TRBJ1-1,TRBV2,CASRWTGSGTEAFF
TRBJ1-5,TRBV3-1/TRBV3-2,CASSPLQGDSQPQHF
TRBJ1-2,TRBV12-5,CASGPSGTSGLYGYTF
TRBJ2-3,TRBV9,CASSVGARTDTQYF
TRBJ1-3,TRBV4-2,CASSQEGPHSYSGNTIYF
TRBJ1-6,TRBV23-1,CASTRRYNSPLHF
TRBJ2-1,TRBV27,CASSLILGTSGRNEQFF
TRBJ2-1,TRBV10-3,CATKTSGDYNEQFF
TRBJ2-1,TRBV3-1/TRBV3-2,CASSQETSGGEQFF
TRBJ1-5,TRBV19,CASNTGTGGNQPQHF
TRBJ1-4,TRBV28,CASSLGGINEKLFF
TRBJ1-4,TRBV30,CAWSVSGINEKLFF
TRBJ1-4,TRBV18,CASSPRGQGGSNEKLFF
TRBJ2-7,TRBV5-1,CASSSGLGPISYEQYF
TRBJ2-7,TRBV6-1,CASSERGVSYEQYF
TRBJ1-4,TRBV6-2/TRBV6-3,CASSRGTGNEKLFF